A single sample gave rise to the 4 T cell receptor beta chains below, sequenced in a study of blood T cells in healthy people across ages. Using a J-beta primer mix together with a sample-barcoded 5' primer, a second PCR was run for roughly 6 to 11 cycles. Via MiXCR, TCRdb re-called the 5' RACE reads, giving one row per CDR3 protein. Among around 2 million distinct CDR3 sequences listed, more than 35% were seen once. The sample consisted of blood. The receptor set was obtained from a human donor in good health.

CDR3: CASSYTSNYNEQYF. CDR3 nucleotide sequence: TGTGCCAGCAGTTACACTAGCAACTACAATGAGCAGTACTTC. J is TRBJ2-5 and V is TRBV6-6, with D maybe TRBD2 (6 bases). The germline gives CDR1 MNHNY, CDR2 SVGAGI (reference sequence). CDR3 length: 14 amino acids. V was cut by 2 bases and J by 11 bases, with 18 bases left in between.

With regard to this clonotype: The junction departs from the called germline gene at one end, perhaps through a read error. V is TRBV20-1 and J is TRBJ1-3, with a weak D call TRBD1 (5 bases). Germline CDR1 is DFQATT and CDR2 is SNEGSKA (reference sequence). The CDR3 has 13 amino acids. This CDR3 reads CSASGGPGNTIYF. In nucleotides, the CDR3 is TGTAGTGCTAGTGGGGGTCCTGGAAACACCATATATTTT.

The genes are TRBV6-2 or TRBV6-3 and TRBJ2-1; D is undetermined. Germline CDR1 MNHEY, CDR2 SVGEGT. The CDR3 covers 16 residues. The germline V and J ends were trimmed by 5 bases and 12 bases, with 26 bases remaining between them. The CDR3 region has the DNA TGTGCCAGCAGTCCGCCCAGAGGTGCTCCGCTCGGCGGGCAGTTCTTC. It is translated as CASSPPRGAPLGGQFF.

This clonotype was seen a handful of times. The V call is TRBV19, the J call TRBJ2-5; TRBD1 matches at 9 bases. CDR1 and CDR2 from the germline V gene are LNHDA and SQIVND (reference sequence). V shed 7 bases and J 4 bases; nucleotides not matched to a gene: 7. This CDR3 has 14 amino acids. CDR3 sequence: CASTLGQGRETQYF. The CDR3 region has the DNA TGTGCCAGTACCCTCGGACAGGGGCGAGAGACCCAGTACTTC.